The entry below gives a single TCR beta chain sequence along with its context. Its antigen is currently unknown. RNA transcripts were the template, and TCR beta CDR3 regions were amplified from them. First-round RT-PCR used HTBI primers; second-round multiplex PCR followed. TCRdb re-called the multiplex PCR reads with MiXCR, one entry per CDR3 protein. The sample carries approximately 410,000 distinct CDR3 sequences, roughly 14% recorded once. The data belong to a study of Graves' ophthalmopathy and Graves' hyperthyroidism. As for the study in general: Pretreatment peripheral blood was obtained at initial diagnosis.

Additional autoimmune diseases, uncontrolled infections, pregnancy or lactation disqualified patients. Overall study findings and caveats: Clonotypes were expanded in thyroid at above 0.001 frequency, and most also appeared in blood. For predicting ophthalmopathy progression, the model had more than 60% sensitivity and under 85% specificity.

V lost 8 bases and J 1 base, leaving 32 bases between the germline ends. This CDR3 is 20 amino acids long. Germline values: CDR1 MNHEY, CDR2 SMNVEV (reference sequence). This clonotype originated in a woman younger than 35 with stable Graves' hyperthyroidism. The specimen was peripheral blood. The gene calls are TRBV27 and TRBJ1-1, with D possibly matching TRBD1 (6 bases). The CDR3 nucleotides read TGTGCCAGCTTTATCTCAAGGCGGGGGGGCCGTGGGACCCAGAACACTGAAGCTTTCTTT. It is translated as CASFISRRGGRGTQNTEAFF.